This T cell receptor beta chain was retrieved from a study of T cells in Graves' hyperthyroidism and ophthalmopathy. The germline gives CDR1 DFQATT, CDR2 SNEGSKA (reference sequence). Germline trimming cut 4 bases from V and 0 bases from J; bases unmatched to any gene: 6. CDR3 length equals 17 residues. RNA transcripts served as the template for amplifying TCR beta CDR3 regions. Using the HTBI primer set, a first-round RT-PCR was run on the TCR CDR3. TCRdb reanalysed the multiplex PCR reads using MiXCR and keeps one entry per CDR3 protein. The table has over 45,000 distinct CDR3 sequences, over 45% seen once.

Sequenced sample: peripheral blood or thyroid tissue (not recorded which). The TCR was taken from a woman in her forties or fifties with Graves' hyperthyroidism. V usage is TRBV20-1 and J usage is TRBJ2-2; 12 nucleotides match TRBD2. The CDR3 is CSAIRTSGAANTGELFF. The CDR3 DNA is TGCAGTGCTATAAGGACTAGCGGGGCTGCGAACACCGGGGAGCTGTTTTTT.